The source of this T cell receptor beta chain is a study of T cells after yellow fever vaccination. Whole-study findings and limits: Among all clonotypes, a small share was observed in both CD4 and CD8 compartments. The study re-detected most primary-vaccination clones after the booster (approximately 96% CD4, approximately 87% CD8).

Of note for this clonotype: Its antigen remains unknown.

Each CDR3 protein gets one entry after TCRdb re-called the 5' RACE reads with MiXCR. The table shows a few hundred thousand distinct CDR3 sequences, with over 3.5% occurring only once. The CDR3 runs to 14 residues. J was trimmed by 4 bases and V by 5 bases; bases with no gene match: 7. Germline CDR1 is MNHEY and CDR2 is SMNVEV (reference sequence). The receptor's source is a man between 18 and 29 years old who received the YFV17D yellow fever vaccine. J is TRBJ2-5 and V is TRBV27, with 7 bases aligning to TRBD2. The sample here was PBMCs, taken 5 days after the yellow fever booster vaccination. The DNA of the CDR3 is TGTGCCAGCAGTCCTTACGCTAGCGGAGAGACCCAGTACTTC. Its protein product is CASSPYASGETQYF.